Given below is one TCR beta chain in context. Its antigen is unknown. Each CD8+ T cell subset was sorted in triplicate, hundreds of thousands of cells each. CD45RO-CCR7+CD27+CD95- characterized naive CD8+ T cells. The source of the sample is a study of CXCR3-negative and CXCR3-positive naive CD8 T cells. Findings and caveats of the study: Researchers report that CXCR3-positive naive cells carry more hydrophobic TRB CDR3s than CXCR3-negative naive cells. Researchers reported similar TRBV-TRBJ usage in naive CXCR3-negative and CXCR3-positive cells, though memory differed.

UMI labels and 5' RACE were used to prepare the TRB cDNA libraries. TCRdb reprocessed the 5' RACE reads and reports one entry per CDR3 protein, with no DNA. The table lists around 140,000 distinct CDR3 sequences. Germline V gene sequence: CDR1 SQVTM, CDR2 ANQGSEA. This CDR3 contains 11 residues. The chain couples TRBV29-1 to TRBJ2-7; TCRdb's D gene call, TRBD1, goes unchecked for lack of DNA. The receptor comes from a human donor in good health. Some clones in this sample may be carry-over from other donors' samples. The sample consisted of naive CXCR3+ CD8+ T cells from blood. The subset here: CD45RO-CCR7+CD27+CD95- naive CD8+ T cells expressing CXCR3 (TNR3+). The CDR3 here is CSVVREGGQYF.